This T cell receptor beta chain was captured by sequencing in a study of shared clonotypes between healthy human individuals. Study-wide context: The plates for each donor numbered three CD4 naive, three CD4 memory, two CD8 naive and one CD8 memory.

CD4+ cell separation produced CD45RA+ naive and CD45RA-negative memory subsets. Germline assignment: CDR1 SGDLS and CDR2 YYNGEE. Deletions cut 7 bases from V and 0 bases from J, with 14 bases between. This CDR3 has 15 amino acids. The assay was run at deep level. Source study methods: Because ImmunoSEQ provided only junction sequences with no quality scores, the filtering differed. Measured with immunoSEQ multiplex PCR; TCRdb has only the in-frame clones, and not every one. The D gene and trimming were derived from the DNA, and the V and J assignments and clone size from that table. The sample lists about 1.5 million clones; about 98% were seen once.

V and J are TRBV9 and TRBJ2-1; D could derive from TRBD1 or TRBD2 (5 bases each). This receptor was identified in a man aged 30-40 years in good health. Sequencing used naive CD4+ T cells sorted from blood. The subset: CD45RA+ positively selected. CDR3 sequence (DNA): TGTGCCAGCGCCTTTAGCGACAGCTCCTACAATGAGCAGTTCTTC. Its protein is CASAFSDSSYNEQFF. The variable domain in full, completed from reference TRBV9 and TRBJ2-1, reads DSGVTQTPKHLITATGQRVTLRCSPRSGDLSVYWYQQSLDQGLQFLIQYYNGEERAKGNILERFSAQQFPDLHSELNLSSLELGDSALYFCASAFSDSSYNEQFFGPGTRLTVL.